Below, 14 T cell receptor beta chains from the same sample are listed, as sequenced in a study of blood T cell repertoires in COVID-19. Assay: immunoSEQ multiplex PCR; the TCRdb copy retains only in-frame clones and omits some. Of some 150,000 clones in the sample, about nine tenths were seen once. The specimen sequenced was peripheral blood. These receptors were obtained from a woman in her forties or fifties with acute or convalescent COVID-19.

The chain links TRBV7-9 to TRBJ2-7; 10 bases agree with TRBD2. Unmatched junction bases numbered 3, after V lost 2 bases and J lost 5 bases. Germline V gives CDR1 SEHNR, CDR2 FQNEAQ (reference sequence). The CDR3 loop spans 14 amino acids. The CDR3 region is CASSLLAGDNEQYF. The CDR3 DNA is TGTGCCAGCAGCTTACTAGCGGGGGACAACGAGCAGTACTTC.

V is TRBV9 and J is TRBJ1-1; TRBD1 aligns across 7 bases. The CDR3 is made up of 15 amino acids. In germline, CDR1 is SGDLS, CDR2 YYNGEE. V dropped 2 bases and J dropped 3; count of bases not matched to a gene: 7. Here the CDR3 DNA reads TGTGCCAGCAGCGTCACTCACAGGGGAGACACTGAAGCTTTCTTT. Its protein product is CASSVTHRGDTEAFF. Complete variable domain (other parts from reference TRBV9 and TRBJ1-1): DSGVTQTPKHLITATGQRVTLRCSPRSGDLSVYWYQQSLDQGLQFLIQYYNGEERAKGNILERFSAQQFPDLHSELNLSSLELGDSALYFCASSVTHRGDTEAFFGQGTRLTVV.

The V call is TRBV25-1, the J call TRBJ2-7, with 9 positions matching TRBD1. The V segment lost 8 bases and the J segment 0 bases; nucleotides outside the gene matches: 5. Germline V gives CDR1 MGHDK, CDR2 SYGVNS. The CDR3 is 14 amino acids. CDR3 nucleotides: TGTGCCAGCTTCGGACAGGGGCTCTCCTACGAGCAGTACTTC. Amino acid sequence: CASFGQGLSYEQYF.

V and J are TRBV6-4 and TRBJ1-2, with D unresolved. The length of the CDR3 is 13 residues. Germline-derived CDR1 and CDR2 are MRHNA and SNTAGT. V lost 3 bases to trimming and J lost 1 base, with 6 bases between them. The CDR3 is CASSEFINYGYTF. In DNA form, the CDR3 reads TGTGCCAGCAGTGAGTTCATTAACTATGGCTACACCTTC.

The V gene is TRBV19, the J gene TRBJ1-2; D remains ambiguous. V was trimmed by 5 bases and J by 4 bases, leaving 8 bases between them. CDR3 length: 12 residues. CDR1 is LNHDA and CDR2 is SQIVND in the germline V gene (reference sequence). CDR3 in DNA: TGTGCCAGTAGTTCCCGGTCCTATGGCTACACCTTC. It encodes CASSSRSYGYTF.

The chain employs TRBV11-2 and TRBJ2-7, with 12 bases aligning to TRBD2. V lost 6 bases to trimming and J lost 3 bases; unmatched junction nucleotides: 6. This CDR3 region has 15 residues. In germline, CDR1 is SGHAT, CDR2 FQNNGV. The CDR3 region is CASRTSGGVGYEQYF. In DNA, the CDR3 is TGTGCCAGCAGGACTAGCGGGGGTGTGGGCTACGAGCAGTACTTC.

The chain links TRBV7-2 to TRBJ1-2, with 9 bases lining up with TRBD1. Germline V gene data show CDR1 as SGHTA and CDR2 as FQGNSA. V was pared by 3 bases and J by 6 bases, with 5 bases of the junction left unmatched. CDR3 length equals 14 residues. In DNA form, the CDR3 reads TGTGCCAGCAGCTTGGGACAGGGCGCTAATGGCTACACCTTC. Amino acids: CASSLGQGANGYTF.

The CDR3 coding sequence is TGCAGCGTTGATAGTAGTACTAGCGGGATAGATGAGCAGTTCTTC. This sequence encodes CSVDSSTSGIDEQFF. The chain carries TRBV29-1 and TRBJ2-1, with 10 bases lining up with TRBD2. This CDR3 is built from 15 residues. V shed 3 bases and J 8 bases; nucleotides not matched to a gene: 10. The germline gives CDR1 SQVTM, CDR2 ANQGSEA.

The rearrangement uses TRBV18 and TRBJ1-3; D gene ambiguous. Germline V gene sequence: CDR1 KGHSH, CDR2 LQKENI. Trimming removed 2 bases from V and 5 bases from J, with 13 bases in between. The CDR3 extends over 15 amino acids. The CDR3 DNA follows: TGTGCCAGCTCACCATCAACTGTCCTTAGAAACACCATATATTTT. Translation: CASSPSTVLRNTIYF.

CDR3 nucleotides: TGTGCCAGCAGCGTAGGGCCCCCCTGGGACGGGACTATCAACTATGGCTACACCTTC. Protein: CASSVGPPWDGTINYGYTF. The chain uses TRBV9 and TRBJ1-2; possible D gene TRBD1, 5 bases. V gave up 0 bases and J gave up 2 bases, with 23 bases separating them. The germline V gene encodes CDR1 SGDLS and CDR2 YYNGEE. The CDR3 totals 19 residues.

The V call is TRBV30, the J call TRBJ2-7, with 11 positions matching TRBD1. V lost 1 base and J lost 3; bases outside the gene matches: 2. Looked up from germline, CDR1 is GTSNPN and CDR2 is SVGIG (reference sequence). This CDR3 has 14 residues. This CDR3 reads CAWSAGTGGYEQYF. DNA for the CDR3: TGTGCCTGGAGTGCCGGGACAGGGGGCTACGAGCAGTACTTC.

The rearrangement uses TRBV7-2 and TRBJ2-3; the match to TRBD2 covers 8 bases. This CDR3 has 15 residues. Germline lookup yields CDR1 SGHTA and CDR2 FQGNSA. After removal of 5 bases from V and 2 bases from J, the junction contained 6 bases not matched to a gene. CDR3 bases: TGTGCCAGCAGCCCGGAGCGGGGGTACACAGATACGCAGTATTTT. It translates to CASSPERGYTDTQYF.

The CDR3 loop is CASSLVGLAGGPGEQYF. The DNA for the CDR3 is TGCGCCAGCAGCTTGGTGGGACTAGCGGGAGGGCCGGGTGAGCAGTACTTC. V is TRBV5-1 and J is TRBJ2-7, with TRBD2 matching 16 bases. This CDR3 region has 17 residues. Germline assignment: CDR1 SGHRS and CDR2 YFSETQ. Germline trimming cut 0 bases from V and 7 bases from J; bases unmatched to any gene: 7.

The chain has TRBV2 and TRBJ1-2; TRBD1 might be the D (5 bases). The CDR3 consists of 14 residues. Per the germline V gene, CDR1 is SNHLY and CDR2 is FYNNEI. The V end lost 7 bases, the J end lost 1 base, and 13 bases lay between the germline ends. CDR3 residues: CASNQVRGNYGYTF. CDR3 DNA sequence: TGTGCCAGCAATCAAGTTAGGGGTAACTATGGCTACACCTTC.